One and the same sample provided the 30 T cell receptor beta chains below, sequenced in a study of blood T cell repertoires in COVID-19. Only in-frame clones appear in the TCRdb table, and some are missing; sequencing was by immunoSEQ multiplex PCR. The data show approximately 210,000 clones, with about four fifths seen just once and about 2.5% held by the top ten. Material: peripheral blood. The origin of the receptors is a woman in her forties with active or convalescent COVID-19.

J is TRBJ2-7 and V is TRBV11-2, with TRBD1 identical over 7 bases. The V segment lost 1 base and the J segment 0 bases; nucleotides outside the gene matches: 3. The CDR3 has 15 residues. Germline V gene data show CDR1 as SGHAT and CDR2 as FQNNGV. CDR3 sequence (DNA): TGTGCCAGCAGCTTAGTTCCAGGGGGCTCCTACGAGCAGTACTTC. Translation gives CASSLVPGGSYEQYF.

CDR3 nucleotide sequence: TGTGCCAGCAGCTTAGGCGGTAGCGGGGGGGCCTATGAGCAGTTCTTC. The encoded protein is CASSLGGSGGAYEQFF. The J gene is TRBJ2-1, the V gene TRBV7-6; 11 bases fit TRBD2. This CDR3 comprises 16 residues. The V and J ends lost 1 base and 8 bases, in that order; junction bases with no gene match: 7. Germline V gene data show CDR1 as SGHVS and CDR2 as FNYEAQ.

The chain recombines TRBV19 with TRBJ1-5; TRBD1 matches 8 bases. The CDR3 loop spans 16 amino acids. The germline V gene encodes CDR1 LNHDA and CDR2 SQIVND (reference sequence). The ends lost 3 bases at V and 2 bases at J; junction bases unmatched: 6. In nucleotides, the CDR3 is TGTGCCAGTAGTATGACAGGGGTTCCAGGCAATCAGCCCCAGCATTTT. This codes for CASSMTGVPGNQPQHF.

J is TRBJ2-1 and V is TRBV9; possible D gene TRBD1, 7 bases. CDR3 length equals 16 residues. V was shortened by 2 bases and J by 3 bases, with 15 bases between the two germline ends. Germline CDR1 and CDR2: SGDLS and YYNGEE. The CDR3 loop is CASSVQGGADYNEQFF. The DNA of the CDR3 is TGTGCCAGCAGCGTCCAGGGGGGAGCGGACTACAATGAGCAGTTCTTC.

The genes are TRBV3-1 (or the pseudogene TRBV3-2) and TRBJ1-2; 7 positions agree with TRBD1. Germline assignment: CDR1 LGHDT and CDR2 YNNKEL (reference sequence). J lost 4 bases, V lost 0 bases, and 8 bases had no gene match. The CDR3 runs 16 residues. This chain's CDR3 is CASSQEDRKTLYGYTF. The CDR3 DNA sequence: TGTGCCAGCAGCCAAGAGGACAGGAAAACCCTCTATGGCTACACCTTC.

The chain joins TRBV6-1 to TRBJ1-5; 11 bases agree with TRBD1. CDR3 length: 16 residues. Germline V gene data show CDR1 as MNHNS and CDR2 as SASEGT. The V and J ends lost 4 bases and 7 bases, in that order; junction bases with no gene match: 9. The CDR3 sequence: CASSVPGQGAGQPQHF. CDR3 nucleotides: TGTGCCAGCAGTGTGCCCGGACAGGGGGCTGGACAGCCCCAGCATTTT.

The rearrangement joins TRBV6-1 to TRBJ1-2, with a possible D match to TRBD1 (6 bases). Germline V lookup: CDR1 MNHNS, CDR2 SASEGT. V was clipped by 4 bases and J by 0 bases, with 12 bases between them. CDR3 length equals 15 residues. In DNA, the CDR3 is TGTGCCAGCAGTGTAGCAGGGGCTTCTAACTATGGCTACACCTTC. Its translation: CASSVAGASNYGYTF.

The rearrangement joins TRBV10-3 to TRBJ2-1; D call uncertain. Germline lookup yields CDR1 ENHRY and CDR2 SYGVKD. The CDR3 is 13 amino acids. Trimming took off 6 bases at V and 4 bases at J, with 10 bases between the two ends. The CDR3 loop is CAIRRGLYNEQFF. The CDR3 nucleotides read TGTGCCATCAGGAGAGGTTTGTACAATGAGCAGTTCTTC.

The chain is built from TRBV11-3 and TRBJ2-7; 10 bases line up with TRBD2. V lost 4 bases to trimming and J lost 4 bases; unmatched junction nucleotides: 1. There are 13 residues in the CDR3. Looked up from germline, CDR1 is SGHNT and CDR2 is YENEEA. CDR3 nucleotide sequence: TGTGCCAGCAGCTCTAGCGGGAGATACGAGCAGTACTTC. Translated: CASSSSGRYEQYF.

The rearrangement uses TRBV24-1 and TRBJ1-2; D call uncertain. The V and J ends lost 5 bases and 8 bases respectively, with 8 bases between them. The CDR3 loop spans 11 amino acids. Per germline, CDR1 KGHDR and CDR2 SFDVKD. The CDR3 protein is CATSGSRGYTF. CDR3 in DNA: TGTGCCACCAGTGGGTCCAGGGGCTACACCTTC.

This clone was counted only a few times. The chain uses TRBV29-1 and TRBJ1-2, with D hard to call. Germline CDR1 SQVTM, CDR2 ANQGSEA. The V and J ends lost 7 bases and 2 bases respectively, with 11 bases between them. This CDR3 comprises 12 residues. Written as DNA, the CDR3 is TGCAGCGGCCCAGGTTCGAACTATGGCTACACCTTC. The encoded protein is CSGPGSNYGYTF.

This chain links TRBV6-2 or TRBV6-3 with TRBJ2-5; possibly TRBD2 for D (6 bases). The CDR3 totals 13 residues. Germline loops: CDR1 MNHEY, CDR2 SVGEGT. Trimming took 5 bases from V and 2 from J, leaving 9 bases between them. The CDR3 nucleotides are TGTGCCAGCAGTGACGGACTACAAGAGACCCAGTACTTC. Protein: CASSDGLQETQYF.

This sequence joins TRBV18 and TRBJ1-5; maybe TRBD1 (6 bases). Germline V gene data show CDR1 as KGHSH and CDR2 as LQKENI. The CDR3 is 15 amino acids. Trimming cost V 5 bases and J 5 bases, with 16 bases left between them. The CDR3 bases are TGTGCCAGCTCATCAAAACAGGGACCCGATCAGCCCCAGCATTTT. It translates to CASSSKQGPDQPQHF.

This clone was found once. The V call is TRBV6-1, the J call TRBJ2-1, with 15 positions matching TRBD2. The CDR3 spans 18 residues. Germline V CDR1 and CDR2: MNHNS, SASEGT. With V trimmed by 4 bases and J by 1 base, 5 bases remained unmatched. The CDR3 region is CASSARTSGGGSYNEQFF. CDR3 in DNA: TGTGCCAGCAGTGCCCGGACTAGCGGGGGGGGGTCCTACAATGAGCAGTTCTTC.

This chain joins TRBV29-1 and TRBJ1-2; no clear D gene. V lost 7 bases, J lost 8 bases, and 14 bases lay in between. The CDR3 is 11 amino acids. CDR1 is SQVTM and CDR2 is ANQGSEA in the germline V gene. The CDR3 reads CSAMIRGGYTF. The DNA for the CDR3 is TGCAGCGCAATGATAAGAGGCGGCTACACCTTC.

This chain links TRBV7-2 with TRBJ1-1; D gene ambiguous. Germline CDR1 and CDR2: SGHTA and FQGNSA. The CDR3 runs to 12 residues. Trimming pared 2 bases from V and 10 bases from J, leaving 11 bases between. The CDR3 is CASSLIGRAAFF. CDR3 sequence (DNA): TGTGCCAGCAGCTTAATAGGGCGGGCAGCTTTCTTT.

This clone was observed a single time. The rearrangement uses TRBV5-6 and TRBJ1-6; D remains unclear. V gave up 0 bases and J gave up 7 bases, with 14 bases separating them. CDR1 and CDR2 from the germline V gene are SGHDT and YYEEEE. The CDR3 sequence is 16 residues long. The CDR3 sequence: CASSLAGAGRNSPLHF. The CDR3 nucleotides are TGTGCCAGCAGCTTGGCCGGCGCAGGAAGGAATTCACCCCTCCACTTT.

The rearrangement links TRBV6-2 or TRBV6-3 to TRBJ1-5; TRBD1 matches at 8 bases. CDR3 size: 16 residues. The ends lost 2 bases at V and 3 bases at J; junction bases unmatched: 6. Germline CDR1 MNHEY, CDR2 SVGEGT. This chain's CDR3 is CASSYPRDRYNQPQHF. CDR3 DNA: TGTGCCAGCAGTTACCCCCGGGACAGGTACAATCAGCCCCAGCATTTT.

The V call is TRBV5-1, the J call TRBJ1-6; possibly TRBD1 for D (5 bases). Germline CDR1 SGHRS, CDR2 YFSETQ. There are 15 residues in the CDR3. V shed 2 bases and J shed 7 bases, with 13 bases lying between them. The CDR3 DNA follows: TGCGCCAGCAGCTTTCGGGACTCTACGAATTCACCCCTCCACTTT. Residues: CASSFRDSTNSPLHF.

V is TRBV6-2 or TRBV6-3 and J is TRBJ2-2; tentatively, D is TRBD2 (6 bases). Trimming removed 2 bases at V and 3 bases at J, with 10 bases between. CDR1 is MNHEY and CDR2 is SVGEGT in the germline V gene. The CDR3 covers 15 residues. CDR3 amino acids: CASSYAGLHTGELFF. The CDR3 DNA reads as TGTGCCAGCAGTTACGCGGGGCTTCACACCGGGGAGCTGTTTTTT.

This chain links TRBV6-6 with TRBJ1-6, with 8 bases fitting TRBD1. Unmatched junction bases numbered 4, after V lost 2 bases and J lost 7 bases. The CDR3 consists of 15 residues. Germline V gene data show CDR1 as MNHNY and CDR2 as SVGAGI (reference sequence). In DNA, the CDR3 is TGTGCCAGCAGTTACACGGGACAGGCAAATTCACCCCTCCACTTT. As protein: CASSYTGQANSPLHF.

The chain links TRBV30 to TRBJ1-4, with 7 bases identical to TRBD1. This CDR3 region has 14 residues. The V gene's germline CDR1 is GTSNPN and CDR2 SVGIG (reference sequence). V lost 5 bases and J lost 7; bases outside the gene matches: 10. The CDR3 sequence: CAWARQGSPEKLFF. As DNA, the CDR3 is TGTGCCTGGGCCCGACAGGGAAGCCCTGAAAAACTGTTTTTT. The full variable domain, with the rest looked up from reference TRBV30 and TRBJ1-4, is SQTIHQWPATLVQPVGSPLSLECTVEGTSNPNLYWYRQAAGRGLQLLFYSVGIGQISSEVPQNLSASRPQDRQFILSSKKLLLSDSGFYLCAWARQGSPEKLFFGSGTQLSVL.

The V gene is TRBV9, the J gene TRBJ2-1; 10 nucleotides match TRBD2. The CDR3 totals 16 residues. The J segment lost 0 bases and the V segment lost 3 bases, leaving 3 bases of the junction unmatched. Germline V gives CDR1 SGDLS, CDR2 YYNGEE. In DNA form, the CDR3 reads TGTGCCAGCAGCGCACTAGCGGGGAGCTCCTACAATGAGCAGTTCTTC. Its protein product is CASSALAGSSYNEQFF. Drawing the rest from reference TRBV9 and TRBJ2-1, the complete variable domain is DSGVTQTPKHLITATGQRVTLRCSPRSGDLSVYWYQQSLDQGLQFLIQYYNGEERAKGNILERFSAQQFPDLHSELNLSSLELGDSALYFCASSALAGSSYNEQFFGPGTRLTVL.

The chain couples TRBV27 to TRBJ2-7; 10 bases align to TRBD2. V lost 7 bases and J lost 3; bases outside the gene matches: 6. CDR1 and CDR2 (germline): MNHEY, SMNVEV (reference sequence). The CDR3 loop spans 14 amino acids. The chain's CDR3 is CASNPLAGDYEQYF. CDR3 bases: TGTGCCAGCAACCCCCTAGCGGGGGACTACGAGCAGTACTTC.

Only one count was recorded for this clone. The rearrangement links TRBV29-1 to TRBJ1-2; D is ambiguous. V gave up 0 bases and J gave up 2 bases, with 10 bases separating them. CDR3 size: 14 residues. The germline CDR1 and CDR2 sequences are SQVTM and ANQGSEA. CDR3 region: CSVEDPWQNYGYTF. The CDR3, as DNA: TGCAGCGTTGAAGATCCGTGGCAGAACTATGGCTACACCTTC.

The chain links TRBV4-3 to TRBJ1-4, with 9 bases matching TRBD1. The V gene end was trimmed by 5 bases and the J gene end by 8 bases; junction bases not matched to a gene: 9. The CDR3 length is 15 residues. CDR1 is LGHNA, CDR2 YSLEER, per germline. The CDR3 bases are TGCGCCAGCAGCTCAACGGGACAGGGTGTCGAAAAACTGTTTTTT. The encoded protein is CASSSTGQGVEKLFF.

This chain's CDR3 is CASSYGHSFQPQHF. The DNA of the CDR3 is TGTGCCAGCAGTTACGGACACAGTTTTCAGCCCCAGCATTTT. V gene TRBV6-5 combines with J gene TRBJ1-5; tentative D call: TRBD1 (5 bases). The V end lost 2 bases, the J end lost 6 bases, and 11 bases lay between the germline ends. Germline V gene data show CDR1 as MNHEY and CDR2 as SVGAGI. The CDR3 is made up of 14 amino acids.

The chain is built from TRBV4-3 and TRBJ2-1; 7 bases map to TRBD1. From germline, CDR1 is LGHNA and CDR2 YSLEER. The junction had 4 bases not matched to a gene; V was cut back by 1 base and J by 7 bases. This CDR3 has 14 residues. The CDR3 spells CASSQAPGGNEQFF. The CDR3 DNA follows: TGCGCCAGCAGCCAAGCGCCAGGGGGAAATGAGCAGTTCTTC.

This clone was detected a few times. The chain couples TRBV19 to TRBJ2-1; TRBD1 might be the D (6 bases). Germline V lookup: CDR1 LNHDA, CDR2 SQIVND (reference sequence). The CDR3 is made up of 14 amino acids. Between the trimmed V and J ends, which lost 3 bases and 13 bases, there was a span of 19 bases. CDR3 protein: CASSISGTTFTQFF. DNA for the CDR3: TGTGCCAGTAGTATTTCCGGGACAACATTCACCCAGTTCTTC.

This CDR3 reads CASSLPSGGDGYTF. The CDR3 nucleotides read TGTGCCAGCAGTTTGCCCTCAGGGGGCGATGGCTACACCTTC. The rearrangement links TRBV28 to TRBJ1-2; 8 bases line up with TRBD1. Germline assignment: CDR1 MDHEN and CDR2 SYDVKM. Losses at the gene ends were 3 bases for V and 6 bases for J; bases not matched to a gene: 6. CDR3 length: 14 amino acids.